This T cell receptor (beta chain) was observed in a study of neurological immune-mediated disorders. This clonotype was picked up many times. TCRdb analysed the 5' RACE reads with MiXCR anew, one entry per CDR3 protein. Of over 35,000 distinct CDR3 sequences listed, about 13% are singletons. The CDR3 totals 16 residues. The V gene end was trimmed by 3 bases and the J gene end by 5 bases; junction bases not matched to a gene: 8. Germline V CDR1 and CDR2: ENHRY, SYGVKD. The receptor's source is a female donor in good health. Material for sequencing was PBMCs. The chain carries TRBV10-3 and TRBJ2-5; 11 bases align to TRBD2. DNA for the CDR3: TGTGCCATCAGTGACCCGGGACTAGCGGAAGGGGAGACCCAGTACTTC. It specifies CAISDPGLAEGETQYF.